The sequence of this T cell receptor beta chain was determined in a study of CXCR3-negative and CXCR3-positive naive CD8 T cells. Findings and caveats of the study: Similar levels of surface CD5 were seen between naive subsets; TCR strength was inferred from TRB CDR3 properties.

On this clonotype itself: Its antigen is not known.

Germline V lookup: CDR1 MDHEN, CDR2 SYDVKM. CDR3 length equals 15 residues. Preparation of TRB cDNA libraries relied on 5' RACE carrying UMI labels. TCRdb reanalyzed the 5' RACE reads, giving one entry per CDR3 protein sequence and no DNA. This sample contains roughly 45,000 distinct CDR3 sequences. The sequencing sample was made of naive CXCR3- CD8+ T cells from blood. This sample's subset: CD45RO-CCR7+CD27+CD95- naive CD8+ T cells lacking CXCR3 (TNR3-). This receptor was obtained from a human donor in good health. Some clones in this sample may be carry-over from other donors' samples. The genes are TRBV28 and TRBJ2-5; the TCRdb call, TRBD2, lacks DNA for checking. CDR3 sequence reads: CASSLRLAVGETQYF.